This entry lists 4 T cell receptor beta chains sequenced from one sample in a study of blood T cell repertoires in COVID-19. Profiled with immunoSEQ multiplex PCR; TCRdb holds only in-frame clones, not every one. Of 110,000 or so clones detected, approximately 82% appear once; the ten largest clones hold 4% to 4.5%. Sequenced material: peripheral blood. The receptors were gathered from a woman between 70 and 85 years old with acute or convalescent COVID-19.

The gene calls are TRBV2 and TRBJ1-1; 8 bases map to TRBD1. The CDR3 length is 14 residues. Germline V gene lookup returns CDR1 SNHLY and CDR2 FYNNEI. Germline trimming cut 6 bases from V and 7 bases from J; bases unmatched to any gene: 10. The CDR3 loop is CASSTSGGGFEAFF. CDR3 nucleotide sequence: TGTGCCAGCAGCACGTCAGGGGGCGGTTTTGAAGCTTTCTTT.

The V gene is TRBV19, the J gene TRBJ2-1; TRBD1 might be the D (5 bases). Trimming removed 4 bases from V and 0 bases from J, with 13 bases in between. The CDR3 extends over 16 amino acids. CDR1 is LNHDA and CDR2 is SQIVND in the germline V gene (reference sequence). The CDR3 sequence: CASSTGHVSSYNEQFF. The CDR3 DNA follows: TGTGCCAGTAGTACTGGACACGTTAGCTCCTACAATGAGCAGTTCTTC. Full variable domain (missing parts from reference TRBV19 and TRBJ2-1): DGGITQSPKYLFRKEGQNVTLSCEQNLNHDAMYWYRQDPGQGLRLIYYSQIVNDFQKGDIAEGYSVSREKKESFPLTVTSAQKNPTAFYLCASSTGHVSSYNEQFFGPGTRLTVL.

DNA for the CDR3: TGCGCCAGCAGCCAAGGTGGGGGAGGGAATTCACCCCTCCACTTT. Translated, it gives CASSQGGGGNSPLHF. The chain uses TRBV4-3 and TRBJ1-6, with D possibly TRBD1 on 5 matching bases. V dropped 1 base and J dropped 7 bases, with 11 bases sitting between them. This CDR3 has 15 amino acids. Germline V gene lookup returns CDR1 LGHNA and CDR2 YSLEER.

The table lists this clone with a few counts. The genes are TRBV10-2 and TRBJ1-2, with TRBD1 matching 9 bases. V was clipped by 0 bases and J by 7 bases; unmatched bases: 6. Germline V gene lookup returns CDR1 WSHSY and CDR2 SAAADI. The CDR3 contains 15 residues. CDR3 in amino acids: CASSESGDRGSGYTF. CDR3 sequence (DNA): TGCGCCAGCAGTGAGTCAGGTGACAGGGGGTCTGGCTACACCTTC.